The clone carrying this T cell receptor beta chain showed up just once. Its antigen is not identified. This specimen belongs to a study of cytomegalovirus exposure and HLA in healthy donors. The study, taken as a whole, reports: It was assumed in the presence/absence analyses that sequencing depth was roughly uniform across donors. Confirmation was obtained in vitro that a few CMV-associated chains are specific for CMV antigens. Only CMV serostatus was available as immune exposure information. Indistinguishable V segments such as TRBV6-2 and TRBV6-3 were excluded.

PCR used 60 Vbeta primers and 13 Jbeta primers. Sequenced by immunoSEQ multiplex PCR; TCRdb stores in-frame clones only, minus some. Of about 180,000 clones listed, about three quarters are singletons. From germline, CDR1 is SGHTA and CDR2 FQGTGA. The CDR3 loop spans 12 amino acids. V lost 4 bases and J lost 6; bases outside the gene matches: 3. The rearrangement uses TRBV7-3 and TRBJ2-7; TRBD1 matches 7 bases. This receptor was obtained from a man between 35 and 55 years old in good health and CMV-seropositive. Sequences were obtained from PBMCs. The CDR3 loop is CASSSRGIEQYF. The DNA of the CDR3 is TGTGCCAGCAGCTCCAGGGGGATCGAGCAGTACTTC.